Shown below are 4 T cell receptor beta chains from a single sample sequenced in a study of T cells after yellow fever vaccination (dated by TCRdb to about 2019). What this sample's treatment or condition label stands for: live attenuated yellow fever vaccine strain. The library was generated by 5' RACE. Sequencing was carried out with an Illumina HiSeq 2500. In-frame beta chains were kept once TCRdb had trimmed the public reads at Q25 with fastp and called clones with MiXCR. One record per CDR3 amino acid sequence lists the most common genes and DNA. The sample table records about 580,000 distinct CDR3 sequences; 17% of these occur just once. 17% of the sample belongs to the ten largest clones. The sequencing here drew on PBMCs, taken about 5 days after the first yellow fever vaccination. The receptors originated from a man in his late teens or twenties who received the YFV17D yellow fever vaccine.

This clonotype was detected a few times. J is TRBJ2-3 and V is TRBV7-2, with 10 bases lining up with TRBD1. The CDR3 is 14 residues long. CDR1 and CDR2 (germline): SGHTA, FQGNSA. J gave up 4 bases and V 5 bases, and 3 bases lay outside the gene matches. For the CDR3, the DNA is TGTGCCAGCAGCGGGGACAGGGGCGCAGATACGCAGTATTTT. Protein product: CASSGDRGADTQYF.

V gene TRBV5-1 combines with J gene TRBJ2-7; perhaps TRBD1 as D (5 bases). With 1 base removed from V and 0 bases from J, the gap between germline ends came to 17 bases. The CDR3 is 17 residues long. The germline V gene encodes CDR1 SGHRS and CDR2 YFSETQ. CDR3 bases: TGCGCCAGCAGCTTGAAGGGGCACTGGGAAAGCTCCTACGAGCAGTACTTC. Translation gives CASSLKGHWESSYEQYF.

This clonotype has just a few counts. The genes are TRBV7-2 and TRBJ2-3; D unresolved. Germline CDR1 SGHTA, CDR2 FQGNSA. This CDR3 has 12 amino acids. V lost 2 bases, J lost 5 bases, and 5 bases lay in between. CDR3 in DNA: TGTGCCAGCAGCTTATTTGTAGATACGCAGTATTTT. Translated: CASSLFVDTQYF.

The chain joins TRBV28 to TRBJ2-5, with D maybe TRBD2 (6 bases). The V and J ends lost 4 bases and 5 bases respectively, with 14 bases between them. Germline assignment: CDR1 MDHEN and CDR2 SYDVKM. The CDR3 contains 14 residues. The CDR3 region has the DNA TGTGCCAGCAGTTCGACTAGGGGCGTCGAGACCCAGTACTTC. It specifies CASSSTRGVETQYF.